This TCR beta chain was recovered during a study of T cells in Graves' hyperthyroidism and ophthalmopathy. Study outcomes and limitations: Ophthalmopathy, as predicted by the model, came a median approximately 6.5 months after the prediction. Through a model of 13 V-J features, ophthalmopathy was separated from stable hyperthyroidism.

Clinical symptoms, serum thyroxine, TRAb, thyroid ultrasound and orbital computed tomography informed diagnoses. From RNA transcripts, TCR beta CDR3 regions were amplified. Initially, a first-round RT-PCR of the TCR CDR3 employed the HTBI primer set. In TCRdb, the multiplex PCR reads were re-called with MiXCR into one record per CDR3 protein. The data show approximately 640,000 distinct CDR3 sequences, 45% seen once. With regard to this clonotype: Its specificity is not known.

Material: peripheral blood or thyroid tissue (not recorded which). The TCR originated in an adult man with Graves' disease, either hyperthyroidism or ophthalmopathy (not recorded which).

The CDR3 sequence is CASSLHPRTSSTGSYEQYF. CDR3 sequence (DNA): TGTGCCAGCAGCTTACATCCGAGGACTAGCTCAACTGGAAGCTACGAGCAGTACTTC. This rearrangement joins TRBV11-2 to TRBJ2-7, with 8 bases identical to TRBD2. Germline CDR1 and CDR2: SGHAT and FQNNGV. J lost 3 bases, V lost 2 bases, and 18 bases had no gene match. The CDR3 is 19 amino acids.